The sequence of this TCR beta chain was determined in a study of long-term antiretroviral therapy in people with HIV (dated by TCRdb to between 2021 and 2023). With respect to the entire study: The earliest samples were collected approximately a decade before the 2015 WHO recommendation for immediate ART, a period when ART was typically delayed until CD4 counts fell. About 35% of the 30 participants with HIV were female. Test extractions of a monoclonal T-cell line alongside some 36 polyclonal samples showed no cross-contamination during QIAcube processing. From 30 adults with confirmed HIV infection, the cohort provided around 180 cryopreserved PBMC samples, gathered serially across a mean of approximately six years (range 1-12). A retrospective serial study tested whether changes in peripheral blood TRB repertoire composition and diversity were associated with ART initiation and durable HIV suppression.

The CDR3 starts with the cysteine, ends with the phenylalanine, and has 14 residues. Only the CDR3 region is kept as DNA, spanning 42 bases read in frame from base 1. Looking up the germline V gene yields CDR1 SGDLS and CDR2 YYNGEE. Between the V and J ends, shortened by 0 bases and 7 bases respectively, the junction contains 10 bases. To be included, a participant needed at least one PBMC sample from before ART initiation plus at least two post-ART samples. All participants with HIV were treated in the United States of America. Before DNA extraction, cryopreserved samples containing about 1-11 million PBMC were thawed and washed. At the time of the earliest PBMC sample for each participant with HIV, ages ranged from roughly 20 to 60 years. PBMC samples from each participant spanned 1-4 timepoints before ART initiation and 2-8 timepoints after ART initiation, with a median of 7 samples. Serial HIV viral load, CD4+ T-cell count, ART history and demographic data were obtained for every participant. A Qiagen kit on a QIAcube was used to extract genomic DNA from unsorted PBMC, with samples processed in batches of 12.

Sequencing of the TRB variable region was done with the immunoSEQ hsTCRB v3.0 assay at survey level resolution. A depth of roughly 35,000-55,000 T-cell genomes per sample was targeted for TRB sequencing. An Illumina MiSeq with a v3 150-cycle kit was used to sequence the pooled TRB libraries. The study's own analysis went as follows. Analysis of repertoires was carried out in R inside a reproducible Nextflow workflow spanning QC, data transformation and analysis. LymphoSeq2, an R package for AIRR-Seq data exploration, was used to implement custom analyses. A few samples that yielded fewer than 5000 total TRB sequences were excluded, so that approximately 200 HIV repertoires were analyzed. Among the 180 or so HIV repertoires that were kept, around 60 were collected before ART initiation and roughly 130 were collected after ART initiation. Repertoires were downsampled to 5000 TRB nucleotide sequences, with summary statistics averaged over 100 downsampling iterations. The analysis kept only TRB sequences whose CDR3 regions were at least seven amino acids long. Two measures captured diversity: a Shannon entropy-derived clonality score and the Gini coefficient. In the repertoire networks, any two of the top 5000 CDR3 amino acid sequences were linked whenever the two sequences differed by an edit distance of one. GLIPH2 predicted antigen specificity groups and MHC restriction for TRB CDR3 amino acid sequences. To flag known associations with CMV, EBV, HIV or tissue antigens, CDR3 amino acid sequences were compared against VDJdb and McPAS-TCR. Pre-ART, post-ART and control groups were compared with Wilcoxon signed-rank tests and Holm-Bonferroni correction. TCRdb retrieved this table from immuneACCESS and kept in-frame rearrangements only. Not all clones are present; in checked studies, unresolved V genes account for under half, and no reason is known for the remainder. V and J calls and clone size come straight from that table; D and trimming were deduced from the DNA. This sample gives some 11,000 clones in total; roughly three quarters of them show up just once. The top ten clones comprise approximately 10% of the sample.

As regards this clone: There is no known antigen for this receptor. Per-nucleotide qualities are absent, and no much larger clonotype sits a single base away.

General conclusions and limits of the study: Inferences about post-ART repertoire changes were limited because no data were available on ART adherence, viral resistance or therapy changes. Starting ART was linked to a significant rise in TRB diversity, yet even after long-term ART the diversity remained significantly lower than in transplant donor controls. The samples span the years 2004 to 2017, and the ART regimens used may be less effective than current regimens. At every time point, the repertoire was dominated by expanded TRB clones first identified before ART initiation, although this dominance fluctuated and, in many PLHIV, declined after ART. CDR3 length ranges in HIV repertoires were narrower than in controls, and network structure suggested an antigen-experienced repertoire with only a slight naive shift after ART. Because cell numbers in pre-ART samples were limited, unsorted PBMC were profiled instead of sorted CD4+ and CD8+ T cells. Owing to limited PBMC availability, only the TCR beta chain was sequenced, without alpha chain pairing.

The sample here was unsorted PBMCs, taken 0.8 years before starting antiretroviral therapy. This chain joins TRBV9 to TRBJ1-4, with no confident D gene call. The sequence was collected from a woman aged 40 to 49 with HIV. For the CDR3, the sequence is CASSVEAGGEKLFF. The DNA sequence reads TGTGCCAGCAGCGTAGAGGCTGGAGGTGAAAAACTGTTTTTT.